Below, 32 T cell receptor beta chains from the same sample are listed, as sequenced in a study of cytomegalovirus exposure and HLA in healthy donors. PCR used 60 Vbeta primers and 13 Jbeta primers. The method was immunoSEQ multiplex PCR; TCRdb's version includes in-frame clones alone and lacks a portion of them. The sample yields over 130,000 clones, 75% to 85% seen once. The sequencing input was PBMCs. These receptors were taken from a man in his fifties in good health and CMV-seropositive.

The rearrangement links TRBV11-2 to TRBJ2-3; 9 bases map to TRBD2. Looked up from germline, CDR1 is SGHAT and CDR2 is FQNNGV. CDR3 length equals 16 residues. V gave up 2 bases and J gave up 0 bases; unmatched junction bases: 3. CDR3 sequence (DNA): TGTGCCAGCAGCTTAAGTCTAGCGGGAAGCACAGATACGCAGTATTTT. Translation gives CASSLSLAGSTDTQYF.

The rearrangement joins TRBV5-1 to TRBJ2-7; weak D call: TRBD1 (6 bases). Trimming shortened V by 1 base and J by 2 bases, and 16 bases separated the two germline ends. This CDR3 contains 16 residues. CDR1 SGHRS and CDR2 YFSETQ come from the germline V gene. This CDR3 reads CASSLKGDPKTYEQYF. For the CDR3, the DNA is TGCGCCAGCAGCTTGAAGGGGGACCCCAAAACCTACGAGCAGTACTTC.

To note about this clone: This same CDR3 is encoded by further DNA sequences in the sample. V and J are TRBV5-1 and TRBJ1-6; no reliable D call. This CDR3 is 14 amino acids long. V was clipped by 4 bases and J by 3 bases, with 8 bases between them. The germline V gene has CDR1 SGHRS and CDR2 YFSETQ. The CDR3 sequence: CASSSGDYNSPLHF. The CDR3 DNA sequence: TGCGCCAGCAGCAGCGGAGACTATAATTCACCCCTCCACTTT. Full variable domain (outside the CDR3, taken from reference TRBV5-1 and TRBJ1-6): KAGVTQTPRYLIKTRGQQVTLSCSPISGHRSVSWYQQTPGQGLQFLFEYFSETQRNKGNFPGRFSGRQFSNSRSEMNVSTLELGDSALYLCASSSGDYNSPLHFGNGTRLTVT.

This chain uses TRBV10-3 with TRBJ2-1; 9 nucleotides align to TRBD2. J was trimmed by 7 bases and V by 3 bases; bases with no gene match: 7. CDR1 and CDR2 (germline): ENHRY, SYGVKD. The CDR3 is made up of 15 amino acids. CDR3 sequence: CAISEGAGGGNEQFF. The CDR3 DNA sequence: TGTGCCATCAGTGAAGGAGCGGGAGGTGGGAATGAGCAGTTCTTC.

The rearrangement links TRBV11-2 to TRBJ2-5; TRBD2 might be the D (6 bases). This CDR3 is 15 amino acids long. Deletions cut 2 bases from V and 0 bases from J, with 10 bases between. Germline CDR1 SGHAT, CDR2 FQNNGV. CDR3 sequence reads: CASSLSVADQETQYF. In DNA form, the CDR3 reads TGTGCCAGCAGCTTAAGTGTAGCGGACCAAGAGACCCAGTACTTC. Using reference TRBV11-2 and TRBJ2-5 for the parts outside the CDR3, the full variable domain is EAGVAQSPRYKIIEKRQSVAFWCNPISGHATLYWYQQILGQGPKLLIQFQNNGVVDDSQLPKDRFSAERLKGVDSTLKIQPAKLEDSAVYLCASSLSVADQETQYFGPGTRLLVL.

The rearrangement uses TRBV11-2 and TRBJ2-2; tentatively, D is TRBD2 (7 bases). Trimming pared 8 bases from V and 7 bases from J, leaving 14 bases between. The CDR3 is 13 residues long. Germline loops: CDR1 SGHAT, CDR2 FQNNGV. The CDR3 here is CASVGGQVGELFF. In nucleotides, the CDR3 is TGTGCCAGCGTGGGGGGGCAGGTCGGGGAGCTGTTTTTT.

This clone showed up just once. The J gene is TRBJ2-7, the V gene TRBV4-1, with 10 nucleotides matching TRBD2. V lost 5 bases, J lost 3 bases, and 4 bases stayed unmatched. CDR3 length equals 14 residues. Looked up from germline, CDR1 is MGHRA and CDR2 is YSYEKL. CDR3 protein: CASSSLAGVYEQYF. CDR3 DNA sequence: TGCGCCAGCAGCTCTCTAGCGGGAGTCTACGAGCAGTACTTC.

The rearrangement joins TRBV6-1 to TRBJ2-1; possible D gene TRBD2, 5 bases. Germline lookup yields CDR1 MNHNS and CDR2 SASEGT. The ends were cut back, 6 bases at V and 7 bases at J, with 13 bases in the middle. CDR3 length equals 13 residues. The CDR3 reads CASRRAPGNEQFF. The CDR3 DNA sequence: TGTGCCAGCAGGCGGGCTCCAGGTAATGAGCAGTTCTTC.

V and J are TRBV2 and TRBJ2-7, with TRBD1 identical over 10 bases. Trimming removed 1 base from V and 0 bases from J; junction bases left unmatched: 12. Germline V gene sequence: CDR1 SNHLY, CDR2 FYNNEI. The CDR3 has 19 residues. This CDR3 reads CASSEVGTGDFASSYEQYF. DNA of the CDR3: TGTGCCAGCAGTGAAGTCGGGACAGGGGACTTCGCGAGCTCCTACGAGCAGTACTTC. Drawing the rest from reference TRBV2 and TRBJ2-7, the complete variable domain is EPEVTQTPSHQVTQMGQEVILRCVPISNHLYFYWYRQILGQKVEFLVSFYNNEISEKSEIFDDQFSVERPDGSNFTLKIRSTKLEDSAMYFCASSEVGTGDFASSYEQYFGPGTRLTVT.

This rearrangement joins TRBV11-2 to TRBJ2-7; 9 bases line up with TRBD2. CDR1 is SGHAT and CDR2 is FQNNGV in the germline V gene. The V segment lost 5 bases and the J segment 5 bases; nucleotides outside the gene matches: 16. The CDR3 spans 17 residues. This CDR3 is CASSPGRGSGRTHEQYF. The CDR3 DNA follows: TGTGCCAGCAGCCCGGGTAGGGGCAGCGGGAGGACCCACGAGCAGTACTTC.

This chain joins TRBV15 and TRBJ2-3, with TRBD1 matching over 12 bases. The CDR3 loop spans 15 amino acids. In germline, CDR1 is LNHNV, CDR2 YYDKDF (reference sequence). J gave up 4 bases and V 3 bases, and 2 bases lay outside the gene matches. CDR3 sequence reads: CATSRGQGAPDTQYF. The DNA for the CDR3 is TGTGCCACCAGCAGGGGACAGGGGGCACCAGATACGCAGTATTTT.

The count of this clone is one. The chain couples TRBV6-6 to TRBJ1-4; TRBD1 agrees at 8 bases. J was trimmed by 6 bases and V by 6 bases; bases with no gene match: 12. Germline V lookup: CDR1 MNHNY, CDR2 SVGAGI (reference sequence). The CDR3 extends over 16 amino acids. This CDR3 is CASSAGGNGLDEKLFF. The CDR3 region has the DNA TGTGCCAGCAGCGCAGGGGGCAACGGGTTGGATGAAAAACTGTTTTTT.

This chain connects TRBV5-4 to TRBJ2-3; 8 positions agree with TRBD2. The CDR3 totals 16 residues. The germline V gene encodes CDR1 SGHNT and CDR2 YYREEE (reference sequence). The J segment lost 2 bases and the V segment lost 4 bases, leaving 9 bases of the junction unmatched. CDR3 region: CASSPRAGGPTDTQYF. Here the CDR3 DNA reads TGTGCCAGCAGCCCCAGGGCGGGAGGACCCACAGATACGCAGTATTTT.

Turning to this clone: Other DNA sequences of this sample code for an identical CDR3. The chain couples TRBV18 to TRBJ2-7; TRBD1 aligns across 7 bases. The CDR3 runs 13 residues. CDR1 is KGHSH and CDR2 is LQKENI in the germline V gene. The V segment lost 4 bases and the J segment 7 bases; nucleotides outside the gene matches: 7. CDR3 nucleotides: TGTGCCAGCTCACTCGACAGGGTCGGAGAGCAGTACTTC. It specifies CASSLDRVGEQYF.

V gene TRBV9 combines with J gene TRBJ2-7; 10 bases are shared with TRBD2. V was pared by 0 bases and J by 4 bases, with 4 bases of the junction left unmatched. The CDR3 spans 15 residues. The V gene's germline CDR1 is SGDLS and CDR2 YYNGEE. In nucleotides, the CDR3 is TGTGCCAGCAGCGTAGGGGGGACTAGCGCTTACGAGCAGTACTTC. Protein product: CASSVGGTSAYEQYF.

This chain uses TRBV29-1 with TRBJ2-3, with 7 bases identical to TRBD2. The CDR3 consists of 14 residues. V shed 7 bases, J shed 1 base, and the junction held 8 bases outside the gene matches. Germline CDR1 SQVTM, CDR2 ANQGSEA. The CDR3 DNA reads TGCAGCGGGAGGGAGGGGTCGGGCACAGATACGCAGTATTTT. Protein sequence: CSGREGSGTDTQYF.

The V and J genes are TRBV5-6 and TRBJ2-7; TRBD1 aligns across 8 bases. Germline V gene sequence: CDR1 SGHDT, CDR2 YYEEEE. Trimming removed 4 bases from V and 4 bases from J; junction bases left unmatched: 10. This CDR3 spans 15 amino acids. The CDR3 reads CASSPTGEAWYEQYF. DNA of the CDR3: TGTGCCAGCAGCCCGACAGGGGAGGCCTGGTACGAGCAGTACTTC.

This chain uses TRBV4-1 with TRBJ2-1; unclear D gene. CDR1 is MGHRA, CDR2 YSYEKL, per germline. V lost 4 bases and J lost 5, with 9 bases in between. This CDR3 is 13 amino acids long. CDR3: CASSPRVDNEQFF. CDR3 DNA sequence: TGCGCCAGCAGCCCTCGGGTGGACAATGAGCAGTTCTTC.

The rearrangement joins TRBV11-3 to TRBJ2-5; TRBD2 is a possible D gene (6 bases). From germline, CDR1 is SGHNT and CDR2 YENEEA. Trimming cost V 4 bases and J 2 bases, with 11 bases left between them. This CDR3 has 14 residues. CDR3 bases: TGTGCCAGCAGCTCGCGGGACGGACAAGAGACCCAGTACTTC. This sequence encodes CASSSRDGQETQYF. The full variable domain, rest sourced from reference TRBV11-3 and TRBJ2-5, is EAGVVQSPRYKIIEKKQPVAFWCNPISGHNTLYWYLQNLGQGPELLIRYENEEAVDDSQLPKDRFSAERLKGVDSTLKIQPAELGDSAVYLCASSSRDGQETQYFGPGTRLLVL.

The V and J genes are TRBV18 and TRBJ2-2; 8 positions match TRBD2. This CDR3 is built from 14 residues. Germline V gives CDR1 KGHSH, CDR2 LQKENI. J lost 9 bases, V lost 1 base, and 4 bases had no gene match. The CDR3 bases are TGTGCCAGCTCACCACAGAGCGGGAGTAGGGAGCTGTTTTTT. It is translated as CASSPQSGSRELFF.

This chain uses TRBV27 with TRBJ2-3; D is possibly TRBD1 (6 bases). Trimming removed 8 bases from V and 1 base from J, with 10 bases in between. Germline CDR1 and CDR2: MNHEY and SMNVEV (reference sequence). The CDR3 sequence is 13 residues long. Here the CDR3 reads CASGTFGTDTQYF. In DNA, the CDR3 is TGTGCCAGCGGGACATTCGGCACAGATACGCAGTATTTT.

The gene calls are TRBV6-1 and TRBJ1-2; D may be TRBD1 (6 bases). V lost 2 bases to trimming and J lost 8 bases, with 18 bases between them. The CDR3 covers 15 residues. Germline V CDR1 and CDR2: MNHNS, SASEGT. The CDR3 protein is CASSETLGRGDGYTF. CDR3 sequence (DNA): TGTGCCAGCAGTGAAACTCTAGGCAGGGGCGACGGCTACACCTTC.

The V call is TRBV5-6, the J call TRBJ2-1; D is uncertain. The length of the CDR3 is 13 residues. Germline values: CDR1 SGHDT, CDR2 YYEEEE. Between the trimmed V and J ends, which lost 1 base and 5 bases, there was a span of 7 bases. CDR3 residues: CASSLITDNEQFF. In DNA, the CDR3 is TGTGCCAGCAGCTTGATTACAGACAATGAGCAGTTCTTC.

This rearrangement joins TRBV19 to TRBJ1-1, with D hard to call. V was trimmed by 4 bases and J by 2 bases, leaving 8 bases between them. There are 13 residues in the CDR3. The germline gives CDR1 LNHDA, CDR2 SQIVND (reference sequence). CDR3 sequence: CASSKFLNTEAFF. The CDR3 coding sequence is TGTGCCAGTAGTAAATTTCTCAACACTGAAGCTTTCTTT.

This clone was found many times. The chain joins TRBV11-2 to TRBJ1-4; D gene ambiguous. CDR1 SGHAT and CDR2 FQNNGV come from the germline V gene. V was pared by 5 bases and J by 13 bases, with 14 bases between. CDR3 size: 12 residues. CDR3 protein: CASSGEARGLFF. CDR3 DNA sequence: TGTGCCAGCAGCGGAGAGGCCAGAGGACTGTTTTTT.

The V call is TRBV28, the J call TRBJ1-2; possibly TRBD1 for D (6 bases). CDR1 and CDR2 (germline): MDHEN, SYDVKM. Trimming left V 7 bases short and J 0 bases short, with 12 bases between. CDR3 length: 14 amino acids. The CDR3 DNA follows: TGTGCCAGCACCCAGGGGATGGCTAACTATGGCTACACCTTC. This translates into CASTQGMANYGYTF.

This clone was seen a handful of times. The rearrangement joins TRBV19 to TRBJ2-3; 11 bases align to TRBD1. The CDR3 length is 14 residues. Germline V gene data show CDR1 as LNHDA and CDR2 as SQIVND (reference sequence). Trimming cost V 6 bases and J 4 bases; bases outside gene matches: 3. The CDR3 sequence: CASRDRGRADTQYF. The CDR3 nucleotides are TGTGCCAGTAGGGACAGGGGGCGCGCAGATACGCAGTATTTT.

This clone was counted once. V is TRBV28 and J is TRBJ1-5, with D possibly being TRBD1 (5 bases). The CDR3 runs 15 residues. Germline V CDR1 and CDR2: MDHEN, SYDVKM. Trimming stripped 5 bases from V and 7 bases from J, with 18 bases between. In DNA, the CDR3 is TGTGCCAGCAGTCGCATGCAGGGTTCCGAACAGCCCCAGCATTTT. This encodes CASSRMQGSEQPQHF. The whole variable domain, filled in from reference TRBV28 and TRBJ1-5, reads DVKVTQSSRYLVKRTGEKVFLECVQDMDHENMFWYRQDPGLGLRLIYFSYDVKMKEKGDIPEGYSVSREKKERFSLILESASTNQTSMYLCASSRMQGSEQPQHFGDGTRLSIL.

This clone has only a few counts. In DNA, the CDR3 is TGTGCCAGCGGTGGACAGGGGACAGGCACTGAAGCTTTCTTT. Residues: CASGGQGTGTEAFF. The chain carries TRBV28 and TRBJ1-1; 9 nucleotides match TRBD1. Germline V lookup: CDR1 MDHEN, CDR2 SYDVKM. V lost 8 bases and J lost 4; bases outside the gene matches: 8. CDR3 length equals 14 residues.

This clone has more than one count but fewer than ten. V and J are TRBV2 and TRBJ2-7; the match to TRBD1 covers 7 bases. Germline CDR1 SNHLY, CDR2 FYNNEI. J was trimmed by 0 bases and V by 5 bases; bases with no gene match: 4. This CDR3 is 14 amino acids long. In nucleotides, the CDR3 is TGTGCCAGCAGTAAAGACAGGGCCTCCTACGAGCAGTACTTC. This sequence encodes CASSKDRASYEQYF.

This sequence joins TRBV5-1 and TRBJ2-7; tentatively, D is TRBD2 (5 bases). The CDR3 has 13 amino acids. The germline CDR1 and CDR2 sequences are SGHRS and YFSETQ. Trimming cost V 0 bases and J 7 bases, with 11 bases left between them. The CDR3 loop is CASSLDPSGEQYF. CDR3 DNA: TGCGCCAGCAGCTTGGATCCGTCGGGGGAGCAGTACTTC.

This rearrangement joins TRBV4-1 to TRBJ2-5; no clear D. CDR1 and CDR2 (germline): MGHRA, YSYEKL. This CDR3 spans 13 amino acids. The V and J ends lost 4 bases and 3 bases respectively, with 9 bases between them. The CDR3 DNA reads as TGCGCCAGCAGCCTAGACCGAGAAGAGACCCAGTACTTC. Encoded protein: CASSLDREETQYF.